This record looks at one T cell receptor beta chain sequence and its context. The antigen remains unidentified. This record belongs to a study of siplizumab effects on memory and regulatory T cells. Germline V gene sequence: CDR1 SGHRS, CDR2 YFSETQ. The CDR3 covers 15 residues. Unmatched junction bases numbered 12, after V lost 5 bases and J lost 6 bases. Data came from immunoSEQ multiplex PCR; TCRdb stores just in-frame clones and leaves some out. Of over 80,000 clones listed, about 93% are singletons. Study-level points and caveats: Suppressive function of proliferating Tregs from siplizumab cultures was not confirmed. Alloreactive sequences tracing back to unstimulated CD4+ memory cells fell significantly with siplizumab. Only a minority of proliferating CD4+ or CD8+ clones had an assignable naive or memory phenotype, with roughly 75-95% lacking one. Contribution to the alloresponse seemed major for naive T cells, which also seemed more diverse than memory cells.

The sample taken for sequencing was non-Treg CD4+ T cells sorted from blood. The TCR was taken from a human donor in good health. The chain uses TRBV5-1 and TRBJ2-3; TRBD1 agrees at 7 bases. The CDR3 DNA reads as TGCGCCAGCAGGGCTACAGGGGCGGTAGGGGATACGCAGTATTTT. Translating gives CASRATGAVGDTQYF.